The clone carrying this T cell receptor beta chain was observed a few times. The data belong to a study of T-cell memory formation after mild COVID-19. TCRdb re-called the 5' RACE reads with MiXCR, one entry per CDR3 protein. The sample has roughly 350,000 distinct CDR3 sequences, roughly 21% seen once. The sequenced sample was PBMCs or a T cell subset sorted from them (not recorded which). This sequence originates from an adult woman who had mild COVID-19 (a few samples of this study predate the infection). Cell type and time point are not known.

The CDR3 loop reads CASSLALGVLRRETQYF. The CDR3 nucleotides are TGTGCCAGCAGCTTGGCGCTAGGGGTATTAAGGCGAGAGACCCAGTACTTC. This chain connects TRBV7-2 to TRBJ2-5; the D gene is possibly TRBD1 (5 bases). CDR1 is SGHTA and CDR2 is FQGNSA in the germline V gene. The CDR3 contains 17 residues. V was cut by 3 bases and J by 4 bases, with 21 bases left in between.